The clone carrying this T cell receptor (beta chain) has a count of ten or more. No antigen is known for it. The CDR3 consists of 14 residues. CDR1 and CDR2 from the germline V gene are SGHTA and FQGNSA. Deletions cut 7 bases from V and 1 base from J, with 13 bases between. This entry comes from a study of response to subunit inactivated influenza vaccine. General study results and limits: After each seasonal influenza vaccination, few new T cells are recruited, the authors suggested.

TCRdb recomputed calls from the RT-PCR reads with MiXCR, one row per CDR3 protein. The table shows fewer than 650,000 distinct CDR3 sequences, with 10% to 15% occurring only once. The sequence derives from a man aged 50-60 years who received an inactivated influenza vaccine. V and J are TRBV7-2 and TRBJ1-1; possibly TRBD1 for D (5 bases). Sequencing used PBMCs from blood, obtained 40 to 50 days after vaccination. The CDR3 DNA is TGTGCCAGCAACCCCCGGCAGGGGAACACTGAAGCTTTCTTT. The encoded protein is CASNPRQGNTEAFF.